This T cell receptor (beta chain) derives from a study of CD8 T cells in Susac syndrome. With random hexamers, roughly 0.45 to 1 ug RNA was reverse transcribed. Multiplex PCR with immunoSEQ amplified the TCR beta CDR3 across 54 Vbeta and 13 Jbeta. TCRdb used MiXCR to reprocess the immunoSEQ multiplex PCR reads, holding one entry per CDR3 protein. The sample holds some 120,000 distinct CDR3 sequences, 94% seen once. Germline trimming cut 6 bases from V and 7 bases from J; bases unmatched to any gene: 9. The CDR3 extends over 13 amino acids. CDR1 is SQVTM, CDR2 ANQGSEA, per germline. Controls were drawn from healthy donors and were matched for age and sex. Both CD4+ and CD8+ T cells were negatively isolated, and TEMRA cells underwent FACS enrichment.

The chain employs TRBV29-1 and TRBJ1-5; 7 nucleotides line up with TRBD1. This clonotype originated in a human donor in good health. Material for sequencing was CD4+ T cells from PBMCs. CDR3 sequence reads: CSVATGVGQPQHF. CDR3 in DNA: TGCAGCGTGGCAACAGGGGTGGGGCAGCCCCAGCATTTT.